This TCR beta chain was identified in a study of blood T cell repertoires in COVID-19. Background on the study: T cells, B-cell-depleted T cells, or PBMCs supplied cDNA or gDNA.

Study processing details: Reference gene primer amplification in the assay estimated nucleated cell counts. Assay: immunoSEQ multiplex PCR; the TCRdb copy retains only in-frame clones and omits some. V, J and clone size derive from that table, while D and trimming were established from the DNA sequence. The sample lists a few hundred thousand clones; roughly 90% were seen once. This CDR3 is built from 13 residues. Trimming shortened V by 4 bases and J by 8 bases, and 14 bases separated the two germline ends. Input material: peripheral blood. V and J are TRBV12-3 or TRBV12-4 and TRBJ1-2; D perhaps matches TRBD1 (6 bases). The clonotype comes from a woman aged 55-70 years with acute or convalescent COVID-19. The chain's CDR3 is CASSSGTPSGYTF. In DNA form, the CDR3 reads TGTGCCAGCAGTTCCGGGACACCCTCCGGCTACACCTTC.